These 21 T cell receptor beta chains originate from one sample sequenced in a study of blood T cell repertoires in COVID-19. Using immunoSEQ multiplex PCR, the repertoire was profiled, and TCRdb retains in-frame clones only, with some absent. The repertoire consists of 250,000 or so clones, with 70% to 90% occurring once and the leading ten covering under 7%. The specimen was PBMCs or T cells enriched from blood (not recorded which). The receptor set was obtained from a woman aged 50 to 60 who had been exposed to COVID-19.

CDR3 region: CASSLGDRATEAFF. Here the CDR3 DNA reads TGTGCCAGCAGCTTGGGGGACAGGGCCACTGAAGCTTTCTTT. The chain recombines TRBV5-4 with TRBJ1-1; TRBD1 matches at 9 bases. The CDR3 has 14 amino acids. CDR1 and CDR2 (germline): SGHNT, YYREEE (reference sequence). V dropped 0 bases and J dropped 4; count of bases not matched to a gene: 1.

The rearrangement joins TRBV11-3 to TRBJ1-6, with D tentatively TRBD1 (5 bases). Germline values: CDR1 SGHNT, CDR2 YENEEA. The CDR3 runs 16 residues. Trimming stripped 0 bases from V and 5 bases from J, with 11 bases between. The DNA of the CDR3 is TGTGCCAGCAGCTTAGACACAGGTCTACATAATTCACCCCTCCACTTT. This gives the protein CASSLDTGLHNSPLHF.

The CDR3 protein is CASSIWGDGTEAFF. In nucleotides, the CDR3 is TGTGCCAGTAGTATATGGGGGGATGGCACTGAAGCTTTCTTT. The chain links TRBV19 to TRBJ1-1, with D possibly being TRBD1 (5 bases). The CDR3 covers 14 residues. The V gene's germline CDR1 is LNHDA and CDR2 SQIVND (reference sequence). The V and J ends lost 2 bases and 4 bases respectively, with 11 bases between them.

V usage is TRBV7-6 and J usage is TRBJ2-1, with D possibly matching TRBD1 (6 bases). Trimming pared 4 bases from V and 0 bases from J, leaving 16 bases between. The length of the CDR3 is 17 residues. The germline gives CDR1 SGHVS, CDR2 FNYEAQ. In nucleotides, the CDR3 is TGTGCCAGCAGCTCAACAGCCGGGACATACTCCTACAATGAGCAGTTCTTC. Protein sequence: CASSSTAGTYSYNEQFF.

The CDR3 loop is CAWSMTGGNEQFF. The CDR3 DNA is TGTGCCTGGAGTATGACAGGGGGCAATGAGCAGTTCTTC. The rearrangement uses TRBV30 and TRBJ2-1; 9 bases are a match to TRBD1. The J segment lost 6 bases and the V segment lost 2 bases, leaving 2 bases of the junction unmatched. Germline values: CDR1 GTSNPN, CDR2 SVGIG (reference sequence). The CDR3 consists of 13 residues.

Details on this clone: Within the sample, other DNA sequences also encode this same CDR3. The chain employs TRBV19 and TRBJ1-5; a possible D gene is TRBD1 (5 bases). Per germline, CDR1 LNHDA and CDR2 SQIVND (reference sequence). The CDR3 is 14 residues long. Trimming left V 2 bases short and J 2 bases short, with 7 bases between. DNA of the CDR3: TGTGCCAGTAGTATAAGGGGTGGCAATCAGCCCCAGCATTTT. Its translation is CASSIRGGNQPQHF.

This chain uses TRBV6-6 with TRBJ1-4, with TRBD1 identical over 7 bases. Unmatched junction bases numbered 11, after V lost 2 bases and J lost 8 bases. The CDR3 consists of 16 residues. From germline, CDR1 is MNHNY and CDR2 SVGAGI (reference sequence). As DNA, the CDR3 is TGTGCCAGCAGTTACGCAGGGGGGAAGGGTGCCGAAAAACTGTTTTTT. Its protein is CASSYAGGKGAEKLFF.

The chain links TRBV18 to TRBJ2-2, with unresolved D. The CDR3 loop spans 13 amino acids. V lost 2 bases and J lost 7, with 8 bases in between. Germline lookup yields CDR1 KGHSH and CDR2 LQKENI. Written as DNA, the CDR3 is TGTGCCAGCTCACCAAAAGAGGACGGGGAGCTGTTTTTT. Translated: CASSPKEDGELFF.

The chain employs TRBV30 and TRBJ2-5; D is ambiguous. Germline CDR1 GTSNPN, CDR2 SVGIG (reference sequence). V shed 0 bases and J shed 2 bases, with 16 bases lying between them. The CDR3 is 16 residues long. CDR3 sequence (DNA): TGTGCCTGGAGTGTACCCCCTCCCAGGTTTCAAGAGACCCAGTACTTC. This gives the protein CAWSVPPPRFQETQYF.

This chain links TRBV19 with TRBJ2-5; 7 positions agree with TRBD2. There are 12 residues in the CDR3. Looked up from germline, CDR1 is LNHDA and CDR2 is SQIVND (reference sequence). J was trimmed by 4 bases and V by 7 bases; bases with no gene match: 3. CDR3 bases: TGTGCCAGTAATCCGGGGGGAGAGACCCAGTACTTC. It codes for CASNPGGETQYF. Together with reference TRBV19 and TRBJ2-5, the CDR3 gives the full variable domain: DGGITQSPKYLFRKEGQNVTLSCEQNLNHDAMYWYRQDPGQGLRLIYYSQIVNDFQKGDIAEGYSVSREKKESFPLTVTSAQKNPTAFYLCASNPGGETQYFGPGTRLLVL.

The chain joins TRBV4-3 to TRBJ1-6; 8 bases are a match to TRBD1. Germline CDR1 is LGHNA and CDR2 is YSLEER. The CDR3 is made up of 18 amino acids. Trimming cost V 0 bases and J 3 bases; bases outside gene matches: 7. CDR3 in amino acids: CASSQDLNRGYYNSPLHF. The DNA for the CDR3 is TGCGCCAGCAGCCAAGACCTAAACAGGGGGTACTATAATTCACCCCTCCACTTT.

The rearrangement uses TRBV30 and TRBJ1-1; 10 bases fit TRBD1. Per the germline V gene, CDR1 is GTSNPN and CDR2 is SVGIG (reference sequence). The length of the CDR3 is 14 residues. V gave up 4 bases and J gave up 6 bases; unmatched junction bases: 8. CDR3 sequence (DNA): TGTGCCTGGATGGAGTGGGGACAGGGGCCTGAAGCTTTCTTT. It translates to CAWMEWGQGPEAFF.

The V gene is TRBV7-2, the J gene TRBJ1-5; TRBD1 aligns across 10 bases. The CDR3 contains 16 residues. CDR1 is SGHTA, CDR2 FQGNSA, per germline. Germline trimming cut 5 bases from V and 7 bases from J; bases unmatched to any gene: 11. Here the CDR3 DNA reads TGTGCCAGCAGCCATTTGGAGGGACAGGGGTTCCAGCCCCAGCATTTT. Its protein is CASSHLEGQGFQPQHF.

The chain uses TRBV19 and TRBJ2-3; 8 nucleotides align to TRBD1. V trimming: 4 bases; J trimming: 0 bases; junction bases outside the gene matches: 0. CDR3 length equals 14 residues. CDR1 and CDR2 (germline): LNHDA, SQIVND (reference sequence). The CDR3 DNA sequence: TGTGCCAGTAGTAGACAGGGGAGCACAGATACGCAGTATTTT. Translating gives CASSRQGSTDTQYF. Based on the CDR3 plus reference TRBV19 and TRBJ2-3, the full variable domain is DGGITQSPKYLFRKEGQNVTLSCEQNLNHDAMYWYRQDPGQGLRLIYYSQIVNDFQKGDIAEGYSVSREKKESFPLTVTSAQKNPTAFYLCASSRQGSTDTQYFGPGTRLTVL.

Notes on this clone: One junction end does not reproduce the germline sequence, and a read error may be involved. The chain uses TRBV19 and TRBJ1-1; D is unclear. CDR1 is LNHDA and CDR2 is SQIVND in the germline V gene (reference sequence). This CDR3 has 11 amino acids. This CDR3 reads CASRIRERAFF. The CDR3 DNA follows: TGTGCCAGTCGTATAAGGGAGCGGGCTTTCTTT.

The V gene is TRBV6-2 or TRBV6-3, the J gene TRBJ1-6; D is unclear. From germline, CDR1 is MNHEY and CDR2 SVGEGT. CDR3 length: 14 amino acids. The germline V and J ends were trimmed by 6 bases and 5 bases, with 11 bases remaining between them. DNA of the CDR3: TGTGCCAGCAGCCCTGCGGGGAATAATTCACCCCTCCACTTT. Its translation is CASSPAGNNSPLHF.

CDR3 sequence (DNA): TGTGCCAGCAGTCTTACACGGACGGGAGGCTACACCTTC. Its protein product is CASSLTRTGGYTF. This rearrangement joins TRBV12-3 or TRBV12-4 to TRBJ1-2; D gene ambiguous. The V gene lost 5 bases and the J gene lost 8 bases, with 15 bases spanning the gap. The CDR3 is 13 residues long.

The rearrangement joins TRBV30 to TRBJ2-1; D is possibly TRBD1 (6 bases). The CDR3 runs to 13 residues. Between the trimmed V and J ends, which lost 1 base and 11 bases, there was a span of 15 bases. Germline CDR1 is GTSNPN and CDR2 is SVGIG (reference sequence). The CDR3 loop is CAWSDDARGKQFF. CDR3 DNA sequence: TGTGCCTGGAGTGATGACGCTAGGGGGAAGCAGTTCTTC. Using reference TRBV30 and TRBJ2-1 for the parts outside the CDR3, the full variable domain is SQTIHQWPATLVQPVGSPLSLECTVEGTSNPNLYWYRQAAGRGLQLLFYSVGIGQISSEVPQNLSASRPQDRQFILSSKKLLLSDSGFYLCAWSDDARGKQFFGPGTRLTVL.

The rearrangement uses TRBV7-3 and TRBJ2-7, with 11 bases that match TRBD2. This CDR3 comprises 15 residues. Trimming at V came to 5 bases and at J to 5 bases, leaving 8 bases not matched to a gene. The germline V gene has CDR1 SGHTA and CDR2 FQGTGA. The CDR3 here is CASSLSGGAGHEQYF. In nucleotides, the CDR3 is TGTGCCAGCAGCCTTAGCGGGGGGGCTGGCCACGAGCAGTACTTC.

The chain couples TRBV3-1 (or the pseudogene TRBV3-2) to TRBJ1-2; 10 bases align to TRBD1. The CDR3 extends over 14 amino acids. J gave up 6 bases and V 1 base, and 2 bases lay outside the gene matches. CDR1 and CDR2 (germline): LGHDT, YNNKEL (reference sequence). The CDR3 is CASSQGTGGDGYTF. In nucleotides, the CDR3 is TGTGCCAGCAGCCAAGGGACAGGGGGGGATGGCTACACCTTC.

In this sample, this clone turned up a few times. The J gene is TRBJ2-2, the V gene TRBV5-1, with a tentative D call TRBD1 (5 bases). There are 13 residues in the CDR3. Between the trimmed V and J ends, which lost 4 bases and 5 bases, there was a span of 9 bases. Germline loops: CDR1 SGHRS, CDR2 YFSETQ. The CDR3 spells CASSLRVTGELFF. The DNA of the CDR3 is TGCGCCAGCAGCCTCAGGGTTACCGGGGAGCTGTTTTTT.